Reported below is one T cell receptor (beta chain). What it recognizes is unknown. These data come from a study of identifying expanded T cells in peripheral blood. No infections or other immune events were documented during collection. Sequencing was performed with immunoSEQ multiplex PCR; in TCRdb, only in-frame clones are kept and a portion is missing. Of 75,000 to 90,000 clones listed, roughly 90% are singletons. Overall study results and limits: Over about two and four weeks, about 16 and 19 clones changed, versus 1.2 between replicates. Clone count variance between approximately two-week samples rose with total template count.

Germline CDR1 SGHDT, CDR2 YYEEEE. The CDR3 contains 16 residues. V was cut by 0 bases and J by 0 bases, with 11 bases left in between. The sequencing sample was made of blood. V gene TRBV5-6 combines with J gene TRBJ2-3, with D tentatively TRBD1 or TRBD2 (5 bases each). The TCR was taken from a person between 18 and 75 years old in good health. For the CDR3, the DNA is TGTGCCAGCAGCTTGGGGGGACGGGGTAGCACAGATACGCAGTATTTT. Encoded protein: CASSLGGRGSTDTQYF.